This T cell receptor beta chain is from a study of shared clonotypes between healthy human individuals. The protocol was immunoSEQ multiplex PCR, while the TCRdb copy is restricted to in-frame clones and leaves out a portion. The sample lists under 200,000 clones; about 93% were seen once. The CDR3 consists of 13 residues. The V end lost 5 bases, the J end lost 3 bases, and 8 bases lay between the germline ends. Germline V gene data show CDR1 as MNHEY and CDR2 as SMNVEV (reference sequence). Material for sequencing was naive CD4+ T cells sorted from blood. Subset: CD45RA+ positively selected. This clonotype was sampled from a woman in her twenties or thirties in good health. The rearrangement uses TRBV27 and TRBJ1-5; D is unclear. The CDR3 DNA is TGTGCCAGCAGTATAATTTCCAATCAGCCCCAGCATTTT. Its translation is CASSIISNQPQHF.